This T cell receptor (beta chain) was sequenced during a study of beta chain features in type 1 diabetes. Study-level information: Examination spanned approximately 110 million sorted cells from all samples. Study findings and constraints: There was no resolution here of whether HLA type influences TCRB rearrangement. Naive, central memory and Treg TCRB repertoires seemed to resemble each other more closely in patients than they did in healthy donors.

Sorted CD4+ subsets: naive, central memory, regulatory, stem cell-like memory (CD45RO/CCR7/CD25/CD127/CD95/CD27 panel). Trimming stripped 0 bases from V and 7 bases from J, with 16 bases between. Germline V gene data show CDR1 as MNHEY and CDR2 as SVGAGI. The length of the CDR3 is 15 residues. Reverse transcription of all isolated RNA meant that expressed TCRB transcripts were sequenced. The table came from immunoSEQ multiplex PCR; TCRdb's copy has only in-frame clones and leaves some out. The data show around 400,000 clones, roughly 12% seen once. This clone was counted a few times. The antigen is undetermined.

This chain joins TRBV6-5 and TRBJ2-7; a weak D match, TRBD1 (6 bases). The source is a man between 18 and 35 years old in good health. Specimen: naive CD4+ T cells from blood. This CDR3 reads CASSYSSQGKGEQYF. DNA for the CDR3: TGTGCCAGCAGTTACTCGAGCCAGGGGAAGGGGGAGCAGTACTTC.